This T cell receptor (beta chain) was recorded in a study of T cell responses to AZD1222 COVID-19 vaccine. Generated by immunoSEQ multiplex PCR, the TCRdb table keeps only in-frame clones and is missing some. The top ten clones hold about 1.6% of a sample with 100,000 to 150,000 clones, approximately 85% of them seen once. General observations from the study: Repertoires were obtained only post-peak T cell response.

As regards this clone: Antigen unknown.

The receptor's source is an adult in good health. The sequenced sample was peripheral blood, obtained on day 0 of AZD1222 vaccination.

The CDR3 here is CASSARPVGDSGANVLTF. For the CDR3, the DNA is TGCGCCAGCAGCGCCCGGCCAGTCGGAGACTCTGGGGCCAACGTCCTGACTTTC. The chain combines TRBV4-1 with TRBJ2-6; D not certain. Trimming shortened V by 5 bases and J by 0 bases, and 17 bases separated the two germline ends. Germline V gene lookup returns CDR1 MGHRA and CDR2 YSYEKL. The CDR3 is made up of 18 amino acids.